This TCR beta chain was captured in a study of blood T cell repertoires in COVID-19. TCRdb's copy holds only in-frame clones and misses some; the assay was immunoSEQ multiplex PCR. The sample has approximately 500,000 clones, about 88% seen once. The source material was peripheral blood. This TCR was sampled from a woman between 45 and 65 years old with COVID-19, enrolled during active disease.

CDR3 region: CASSVALGPGDTEAFF. The CDR3 DNA follows: TGTGCCAGCAGCGTAGCACTTGGTCCAGGGGACACTGAAGCTTTCTTT. This chain connects TRBV9 to TRBJ1-1, with D possibly being TRBD1 (6 bases). The germline V gene encodes CDR1 SGDLS and CDR2 YYNGEE. Trimming removed 0 bases from V and 3 bases from J, with 15 bases in between. This CDR3 comprises 16 residues. Using reference TRBV9 and TRBJ1-1 for the parts outside the CDR3, the full variable domain is DSGVTQTPKHLITATGQRVTLRCSPRSGDLSVYWYQQSLDQGLQFLIQYYNGEERAKGNILERFSAQQFPDLHSELNLSSLELGDSALYFCASSVALGPGDTEAFFGQGTRLTVV.